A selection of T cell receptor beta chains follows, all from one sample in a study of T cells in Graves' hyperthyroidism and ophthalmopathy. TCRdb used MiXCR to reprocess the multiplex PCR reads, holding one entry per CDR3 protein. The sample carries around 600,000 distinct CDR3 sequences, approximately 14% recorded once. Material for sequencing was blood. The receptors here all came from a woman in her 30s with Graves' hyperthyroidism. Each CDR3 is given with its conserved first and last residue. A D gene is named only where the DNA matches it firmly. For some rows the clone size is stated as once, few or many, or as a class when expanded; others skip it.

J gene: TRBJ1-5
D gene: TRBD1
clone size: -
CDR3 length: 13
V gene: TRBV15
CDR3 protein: CATSSNRGRPQHF
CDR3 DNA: TGTGCCACCTCTTCAAACAGGGGCAGGCCCCAGCATTTT

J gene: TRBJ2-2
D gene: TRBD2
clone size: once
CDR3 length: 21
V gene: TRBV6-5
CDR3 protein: CASSYLAPSETSGRGAGELFF
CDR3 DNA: TGTGCCAGCAGTTACTTGGCCCCCTCCGAGACTAGCGGGAGGGGGGCCGGGGAGCTGTTTTTT

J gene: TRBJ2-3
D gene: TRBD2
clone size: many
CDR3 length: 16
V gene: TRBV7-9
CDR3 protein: CASSALLAGETDTQYF
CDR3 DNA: TGTGCCAGCAGCGCATTACTAGCGGGAGAGACAGATACGCAGTATTTT

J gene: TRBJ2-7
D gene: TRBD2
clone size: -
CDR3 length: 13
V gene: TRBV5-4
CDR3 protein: CTSSSHLAGEQYF
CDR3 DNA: TGTACCAGCAGCTCCCACCTAGCGGGCGAGCAGTACTTC

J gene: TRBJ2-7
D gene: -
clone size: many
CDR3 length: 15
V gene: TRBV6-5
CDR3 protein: CASSYPTAGFYEQYF
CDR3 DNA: TGTGCCAGCAGTTACCCCACGGCCGGGTTCTACGAGCAGTACTTC

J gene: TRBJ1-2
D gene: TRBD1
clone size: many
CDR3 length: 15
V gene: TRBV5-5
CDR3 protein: CASSLQTTGLDGYTF
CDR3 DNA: TGTGCCAGCAGCTTGCAAACGACAGGGTTGGATGGCTACACCTTC

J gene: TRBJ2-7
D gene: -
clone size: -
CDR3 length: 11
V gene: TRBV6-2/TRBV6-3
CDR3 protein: CASSVADEQYF
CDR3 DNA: TGTGCCAGCAGCGTTGCGGATGAGCAGTACTTC

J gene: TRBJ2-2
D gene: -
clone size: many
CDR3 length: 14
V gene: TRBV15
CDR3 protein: CATSRTPGTGELFF
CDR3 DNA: TGTGCCACCAGCAGAACGCCAGGGACCGGGGAGCTGTTTTTT

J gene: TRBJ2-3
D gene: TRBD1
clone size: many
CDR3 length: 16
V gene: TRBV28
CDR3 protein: CASTSPGQARGDTQYF
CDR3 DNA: TGTGCCAGCACTTCTCCGGGACAGGCTCGGGGAGATACGCAGTATTTT

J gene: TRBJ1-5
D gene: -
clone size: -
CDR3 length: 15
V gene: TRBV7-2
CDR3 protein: CASSLSAHINQPQHF
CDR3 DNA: TGTGCCAGCAGCTTATCGGCCCACATAAATCAGCCCCAGCATTTT

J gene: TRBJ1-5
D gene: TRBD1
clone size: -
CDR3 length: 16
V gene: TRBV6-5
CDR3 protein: CASSSGTGGNNQPQHF
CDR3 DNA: TGTGCCAGCAGTTCCGGGACAGGGGGGAACAATCAGCCCCAGCATTTT

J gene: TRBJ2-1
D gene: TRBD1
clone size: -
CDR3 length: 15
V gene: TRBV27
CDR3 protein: CASSSDRATYNEQFF
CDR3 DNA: TGTGCCAGCAGTTCGGACAGGGCGACCTACAATGAGCAGTTCTTC

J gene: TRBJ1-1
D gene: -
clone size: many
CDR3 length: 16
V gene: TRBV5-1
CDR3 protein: CASSLGPTVGGTEAFF
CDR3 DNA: TGCGCCAGCAGCTTGGGCCCCACGGTCGGAGGAACTGAAGCTTTCTTT

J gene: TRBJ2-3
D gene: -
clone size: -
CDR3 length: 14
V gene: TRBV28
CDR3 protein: CASIKAPSTDTQYF
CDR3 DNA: TGTGCCAGCATAAAGGCCCCGAGCACAGATACGCAGTATTTT

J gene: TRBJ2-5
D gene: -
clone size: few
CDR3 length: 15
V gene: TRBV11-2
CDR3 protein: CASSFTRVDGETQYF
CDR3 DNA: TGTGCCAGCAGCTTCACCAGGGTGGATGGGGAGACCCAGTACTTC

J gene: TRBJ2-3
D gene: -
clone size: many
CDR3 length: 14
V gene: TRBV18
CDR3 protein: CASSPQGIPDTQYF
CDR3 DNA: TGTGCCAGCTCACCACAAGGGATCCCAGATACGCAGTATTTT

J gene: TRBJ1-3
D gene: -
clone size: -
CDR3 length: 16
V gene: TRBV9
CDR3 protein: CASSVAGQGPGNTIYF
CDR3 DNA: TGTGCCAGCAGCGTAGCAGGGCAGGGGCCTGGAAACACCATATATTTT

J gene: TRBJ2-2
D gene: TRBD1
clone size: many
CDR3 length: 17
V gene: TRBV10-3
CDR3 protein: CAISEPGTGADTGELFF
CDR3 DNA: TGTGCCATCAGTGAGCCTGGGACAGGGGCTGACACCGGGGAGCTGTTTTTT

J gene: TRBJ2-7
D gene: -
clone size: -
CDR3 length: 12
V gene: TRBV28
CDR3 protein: CASSIRGYEQYF
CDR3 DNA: TGTGCCAGCAGTATCAGGGGTTACGAGCAGTACTTC

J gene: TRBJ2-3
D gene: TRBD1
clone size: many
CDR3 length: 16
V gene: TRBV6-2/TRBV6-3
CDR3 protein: CASSYRSGGATDTQYF
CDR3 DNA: TGTGCCAGCAGTTACCGTTCAGGGGGCGCGACAGATACGCAGTATTTT